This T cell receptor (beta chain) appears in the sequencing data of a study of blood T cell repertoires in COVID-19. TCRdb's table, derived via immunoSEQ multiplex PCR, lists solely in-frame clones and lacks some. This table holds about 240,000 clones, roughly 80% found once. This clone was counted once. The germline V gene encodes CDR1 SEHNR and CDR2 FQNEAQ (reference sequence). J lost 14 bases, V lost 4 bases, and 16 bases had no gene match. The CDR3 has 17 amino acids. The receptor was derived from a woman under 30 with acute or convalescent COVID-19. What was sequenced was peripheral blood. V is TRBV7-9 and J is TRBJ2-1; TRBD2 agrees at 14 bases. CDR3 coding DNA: TGTGCCAGCAGCTCACAGGTGGCCGGGACTAGCGGGAGCAACGAGTTCTTC. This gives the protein CASSSQVAGTSGSNEFF.